These 13 T cell receptor beta chains came from one sample sequenced in a study of T cells in Graves' hyperthyroidism and ophthalmopathy. The investigators amplified TCR beta CDR3 regions from RNA transcripts. HTBI primers were used for first-round RT-PCR of the TCR CDR3. One entry per CDR3 protein, called by TCRdb with MiXCR from the multiplex PCR reads. The sample lists roughly 740,000 distinct CDR3 sequences, about 16% occurring once. The sample taken for sequencing was blood. The receptors come from a man aged 18 to 30 with Graves' hyperthyroidism.

As concerns this clonotype: A single base separates this from a much larger clone, so it may be a read error. The chain has TRBV3-1 and TRBJ2-7, with a weak D call TRBD2 (5 bases). CDR1 and CDR2 from the germline V gene are LGHDT and YNNKEL (reference sequence). The CDR3 is made up of 13 amino acids. The CDR3 loop reads CVSTYRESGEQYF. The CDR3 bases are TGTGTCAGCACCTACCGGGAATCGGGGGAGCAGTACTTC.

This clonotype was picked up many times. The genes are TRBV7-9 and TRBJ2-7, with unresolved D. CDR1 SEHNR and CDR2 FQNEAQ come from the germline V gene (reference sequence). The CDR3 loop spans 14 amino acids. Trimming took 5 bases from V and 4 from J, leaving 15 bases between them. CDR3 region: CASSPVQALYEQYF. CDR3 nucleotide sequence: TGTGCCAGCAGCCCAGTCCAGGCCCTATACGAGCAGTACTTC. The full variable domain, rest sourced from reference TRBV7-9 and TRBJ2-7, is DTGVSQNPRHKITKRGQNVTFRCDPISEHNRLYWYRQTLGQGPEFLTYFQNEAQLEKSRLLSDRFSAERPKGSFSTLEIQRTEQGDSAMYLCASSPVQALYEQYFGPGTRLTVT.

The rearrangement links TRBV19 to TRBJ1-1; no clear D. The CDR3 has 13 residues. The V end was cut by 7 bases, the J end by 7 bases, with 16 bases between. The germline CDR1 and CDR2 sequences are LNHDA and SQIVND (reference sequence). The CDR3 loop reads CASNPTNYREAFF. CDR3 nucleotide sequence: TGTGCCAGTAATCCTACTAATTACCGTGAAGCTTTCTTT.

This clonotype appeared many times. The genes are TRBV28 and TRBJ2-1; 11 nucleotides line up with TRBD1. With V trimmed by 4 bases and J by 6 bases, 8 bases remained unmatched. This CDR3 region has 16 residues. Per the germline V gene, CDR1 is MDHEN and CDR2 is SYDVKM. CDR3 bases: TGTGCCAGCAGTTACCCCTCCGGGACAGGGGGCAATGAGCAGTTCTTC. Amino acids: CASSYPSGTGGNEQFF.

This clonotype was counted between two and nine times. DNA for the CDR3: TGTGCCAGCAGCCAAGATTTAATAGGACAACTAGGTGGGACTGAAGCTTTCTTT. Amino acid sequence: CASSQDLIGQLGGTEAFF. This chain joins TRBV4-2 and TRBJ1-1, with a tentative D call TRBD1 (5 bases). V lost 0 bases, J lost 5 bases, and 22 bases lay in between. There are 18 residues in the CDR3. Germline CDR1 LGHNA, CDR2 YNFKEQ.

V usage is TRBV20-1 and J usage is TRBJ1-1; weak D call: TRBD1 (5 bases). The V gene lost 0 bases and the J gene lost 3 bases, with 8 bases spanning the gap. The CDR3 loop spans 13 amino acids. Germline-derived CDR1 and CDR2 are DFQATT and SNEGSKA (reference sequence). CDR3 in DNA: TGCAGTGCTAGAGAGGGACGGGACACTGAAGCTTTCTTT. This codes for CSAREGRDTEAFF.

This clonotype was picked up a small number of times. This chain joins TRBV5-4 and TRBJ1-2; 7 nucleotides line up with TRBD1. CDR1 is SGHNT and CDR2 is YYREEE in the germline V gene (reference sequence). Trimming removed 0 bases from V and 7 bases from J; junction bases left unmatched: 6. The CDR3 consists of 14 residues. The chain's CDR3 is CASSLERAGGGYTF. The CDR3 DNA is TGTGCCAGCAGCTTGGAGCGGGCAGGGGGTGGCTACACCTTC.

The chain recombines TRBV4-1 with TRBJ1-3, with 7 bases that match TRBD1. V trimming: 5 bases; J trimming: 0 bases; junction bases outside the gene matches: 13. The germline V gene encodes CDR1 MGHRA and CDR2 YSYEKL. This CDR3 region has 18 residues. CDR3 sequence: CASSTRQGPLYSGNTIYF. The CDR3 bases are TGCGCCAGCAGCACCCGACAGGGACCCCTCTACTCTGGAAACACCATATATTTT.

This clonotype came up a few times. The chain links TRBV7-9 to TRBJ2-2, with TRBD2 as a possible D gene (6 bases). Germline loops: CDR1 SEHNR, CDR2 FQNEAQ (reference sequence). The CDR3 has 16 residues. Trimming pared 5 bases from V and 0 bases from J, leaving 13 bases between. CDR3 nucleotide sequence: TGTGCCAGCAGCCCAGAGTGGACTACGAACACCGGGGAGCTGTTTTTT. Amino acid sequence: CASSPEWTTNTGELFF.

V and J are TRBV19 and TRBJ2-3, with 7 bases identical to TRBD2. The CDR3 covers 17 residues. Germline V CDR1 and CDR2: LNHDA, SQIVND (reference sequence). V shed 3 bases and J 1 base; nucleotides not matched to a gene: 10. The CDR3 spells CASSIGLAEFGTDTQYF. Here the CDR3 DNA reads TGTGCCAGTAGTATCGGGCTAGCGGAGTTCGGCACAGATACGCAGTATTTT.

The chain carries TRBV2 and TRBJ2-6; unclear D gene. V was clipped by 4 bases and J by 0 bases, with 16 bases between them. Germline CDR1 reads SNHLY; CDR2 reads FYNNEI. The CDR3 covers 18 residues. CDR3 nucleotides: TGTGCCAGCAGTGGAATTGGGGAACCCGCCTCTGGGGCCAACGTCCTGACTTTC. The encoded protein is CASSGIGEPASGANVLTF.

This rearrangement joins TRBV20-1 to TRBJ2-1; D might be TRBD2 (6 bases). The V and J ends lost 1 base and 1 base respectively, with 14 bases between them. This CDR3 spans 16 amino acids. Germline loops: CDR1 DFQATT, CDR2 SNEGSKA (reference sequence). This CDR3 is CSARGVLAESYNEQFF. DNA for the CDR3: TGCAGTGCTAGAGGGGTTTTAGCGGAATCCTACAATGAGCAGTTCTTC.

The V call is TRBV4-1, the J call TRBJ2-2, with 7 nucleotides matching TRBD2. The CDR3 is 16 residues long. J lost 5 bases, V lost 4 bases, and 10 bases had no gene match. Germline V gives CDR1 MGHRA, CDR2 YSYEKL. CDR3 DNA sequence: TGCGCCAGCAGCCGGAGGGCGGGAGTTGGAACCGGGGAGCTGTTTTTT. This gives the protein CASSRRAGVGTGELFF.